The 32 T cell receptor beta chains below all came from one sample that was sequenced in a study of T-cell memory formation after mild COVID-19. TCRdb re-analysed the 5' RACE reads in MiXCR, keeping a single row per CDR3 protein. The sample gives roughly 350,000 distinct CDR3 sequences, 20% to 25% of which show up once; around 13% is in the top ten. The sample comprised PBMCs or a T cell subset sorted from them (not recorded which). Every receptor here comes from an adult woman who had mild COVID-19 (a few samples of this study predate the infection). Cell type and time point are not known.

The chain joins TRBV7-2 to TRBJ1-5, with 10 bases identical to TRBD1. This CDR3 is 16 amino acids long. V shed 1 base, J shed 6 bases, and the junction held 6 bases outside the gene matches. The germline gives CDR1 SGHTA, CDR2 FQGNSA. The CDR3: CASSLGTGGRRQPQHF. The CDR3 region has the DNA TGTGCCAGCAGCTTAGGGACAGGGGGGAGGCGTCAGCCCCAGCATTTT. Filled out from reference TRBV7-2 and TRBJ1-5, the complete variable domain reads GAGVSQSPSNKVTEKGKDVELRCDPISGHTALYWYRQSLGQGLEFLIYFQGNSAPDKSGLPSDRFSAERTGGSVSTLTIQRTQQEDSAVYLCASSLGTGGRRQPQHFGDGTRLSIL.

This clonotype was seen a few times. The chain links TRBV20-1 to TRBJ2-2, with 11 bases matching TRBD2. The CDR3 loop spans 17 amino acids. The ends lost 1 base at V and 4 bases at J; junction bases unmatched: 8. Germline V gives CDR1 DFQATT, CDR2 SNEGSKA (reference sequence). CDR3: CSARGVAGGTGTGELFF. CDR3 DNA sequence: TGCAGTGCTAGAGGTGTAGCGGGGGGGACGGGCACCGGGGAGCTGTTTTTT.

In its sample, this clonotype was seen a few times. The chain uses TRBV7-2 and TRBJ2-3, with 9 bases matching TRBD2. After removal of 0 bases from V and 2 bases from J, the junction contained 3 bases not matched to a gene. This CDR3 contains 16 residues. Germline assignment: CDR1 SGHTA and CDR2 FQGNSA. CDR3 coding DNA: TGTGCCAGCAGCTTAGCTGCGGGGGGGATCACAGATACGCAGTATTTT. It yields the protein CASSLAAGGITDTQYF.

This clonotype was seen repeatedly, ten times or more. The chain has TRBV7-6 and TRBJ2-7; D remains unclear. V lost 5 bases and J 3 bases, leaving 17 bases between the germline ends. The CDR3 loop spans 15 amino acids. Germline V gene sequence: CDR1 SGHVS, CDR2 FNYEAQ. The CDR3 bases are TGTGCCAGCAGCCACCCCGGCCTTTACCTCTACGAGCAGTACTTC. It codes for CASSHPGLYLYEQYF.

This clonotype was counted only a few times. The chain carries TRBV25-1 and TRBJ1-2; no definite D call. CDR1 is MGHDK and CDR2 is SYGVNS in the germline V gene. CDR3 size: 13 residues. V was pared by 5 bases and J by 2 bases, with 9 bases between. CDR3 bases: TGTGCCAGCAGTTGGACGGACAACTATGGCTACACCTTC. Protein product: CASSWTDNYGYTF.

This clonotype was observed a handful of times. The chain employs TRBV7-2 and TRBJ2-7; 8 bases map to TRBD2. Looked up from germline, CDR1 is SGHTA and CDR2 is FQGNSA. V lost 4 bases to trimming and J lost 6 bases; unmatched junction nucleotides: 8. CDR3 size: 14 residues. CDR3 in DNA: TGTGCCAGCAGCTCGCAAGCGGGAGTCGTCGAGCAGTACTTC. It specifies CASSSQAGVVEQYF.

Turning to this clonotype: A junction end diverges from the germline sequence, so it may reflect a read error. V usage is TRBV20-1 and J usage is TRBJ2-7; D assignment may be TRBD1 or TRBD2 (6 bases each). Germline CDR1 and CDR2: DFQATT and SNEGSKA (reference sequence). The CDR3 spans 12 residues. In DNA, the CDR3 is TGCAGTGCTTCCCAGGAACCCGGGGGACACCTATTC. It codes for CSASQEPGGHLF.

The V call is TRBV5-5, the J call TRBJ2-1; a possible D gene is TRBD2 (6 bases). The CDR3 totals 17 residues. Germline V gene lookup returns CDR1 SGHKS and CDR2 YYEKEE (reference sequence). The ends were cut back, 4 bases at V and 9 bases at J, with 26 bases in the middle. CDR3 region: CASSPRLVGITMIEQFF. CDR3 in DNA: TGTGCCAGCAGCCCACGACTAGTGGGAATTACAATGATTGAGCAGTTCTTC.

The rearrangement joins TRBV7-9 to TRBJ2-7; D remains ambiguous. Trimming left V 5 bases short and J 4 bases short, with 12 bases between. The germline V gene encodes CDR1 SEHNR and CDR2 FQNEAQ (reference sequence). CDR3 size: 13 residues. The CDR3 DNA reads TGTGCCAGCAGCCGCCTCACCGAATACGAGCAGTACTTC. Its protein product is CASSRLTEYEQYF.

This clonotype was recorded at least ten times. This chain uses TRBV6-2 or TRBV6-3 with TRBJ2-7; the D gene is possibly TRBD1 (5 bases). The germline gives CDR1 MNHEY, CDR2 SVGEGT. Between the trimmed V and J ends, which lost 7 bases and 1 base, there was a span of 11 bases. The CDR3 contains 13 residues. The CDR3 protein is CASIRQGSYEQYF. The CDR3 region has the DNA TGTGCCAGCATACGGCAGGGTTCCTACGAGCAGTACTTC.

V usage is TRBV19 and J usage is TRBJ2-1; TRBD2 might be the D (6 bases). Trimming shortened V by 3 bases and J by 2 bases, and 11 bases separated the two germline ends. CDR1 and CDR2 (germline): LNHDA, SQIVND (reference sequence). This CDR3 has 15 amino acids. The CDR3 DNA is TGTGCCAGTAGTATTAGCGGCCCTACCTACAATGAGCAGTTCTTC. Its protein product is CASSISGPTYNEQFF. Variable domain in full (rest from reference TRBV19 and TRBJ2-1): DGGITQSPKYLFRKEGQNVTLSCEQNLNHDAMYWYRQDPGQGLRLIYYSQIVNDFQKGDIAEGYSVSREKKESFPLTVTSAQKNPTAFYLCASSISGPTYNEQFFGPGTRLTVL.

This clonotype was seen more than once but under ten times. The junction and the germline gene differ at one end; a read error may be behind it. The genes are TRBV29-1 and TRBJ1-4; D gene unclear. CDR1 is SQVTM, CDR2 ANQGSEA, per germline. The CDR3 has 11 residues. CDR3: CSVNLGGTALF. The CDR3 bases are TGCAGCGTTAACTTGGGTGGAACAGCCCTTTTT. The full variable domain, rest sourced from reference TRBV29-1 and TRBJ1-4, is SAVISQKPSRDICQRGTSLTIQCQVDSQVTMMFWYRQQPGQSLTLIATANQGSEATYESGFVIDKFPISRPNLTFSTLTVSNMSPEDSSIYLCSVNLGGTALFGSGTQLSVL.

Only one count was recorded for this clonotype. V is TRBV5-1 and J is TRBJ2-3; D uncertain. CDR1 is SGHRS and CDR2 is YFSETQ in the germline V gene. The CDR3 is made up of 14 amino acids. The V gene lost 2 bases and the J gene lost 2 bases, with 9 bases spanning the gap. Written as DNA, the CDR3 is TGCGCCAGCAGCTTTGACGGAATCACAGATACGCAGTATTTT. Encoded protein: CASSFDGITDTQYF.

Ten or more counts support this clonotype. CDR3 region: CASSIVAHSYEQYF. CDR3 sequence (DNA): TGTGCCAGTAGTATAGTGGCACACTCCTACGAGCAGTACTTC. The V gene is TRBV19, the J gene TRBJ2-7; D is ambiguous. This CDR3 region has 14 residues. Trimming removed 1 base at V and 0 bases at J, with 7 bases between. Per germline, CDR1 LNHDA and CDR2 SQIVND (reference sequence).

This chain connects TRBV10-3 to TRBJ2-3, with TRBD1 identical over 9 bases. Germline loops: CDR1 ENHRY, CDR2 SYGVKD. This CDR3 spans 12 amino acids. V lost 7 bases to trimming and J lost 6 bases; unmatched junction nucleotides: 2. The CDR3 here is CAIKGTGDTQYF. CDR3 in DNA: TGTGCCATCAAGGGGACAGGGGATACGCAGTATTTT.

This clonotype was counted many times. CDR3 nucleotides: TGCAGCGTTTCGGGTGTTAGCACAGATACGCAGTATTTT. Encoded protein: CSVSGVSTDTQYF. The genes are TRBV29-1 and TRBJ2-3; D gene unclear. The CDR3 totals 13 residues. Trimming removed 5 bases from V and 0 bases from J, with 9 bases in between. CDR1 SQVTM and CDR2 ANQGSEA come from the germline V gene.

J is TRBJ1-1 and V is TRBV5-1; 8 nucleotides align to TRBD1. The V gene end was trimmed by 1 base and the J gene end by 2 bases; junction bases not matched to a gene: 4. The CDR3 has 15 amino acids. Germline V gives CDR1 SGHRS, CDR2 YFSETQ. The CDR3 loop reads CASSLRDRLNTEAFF. The DNA of the CDR3 is TGCGCCAGCAGCTTGAGGGACAGGCTCAACACTGAAGCTTTCTTT. Drawing the rest from reference TRBV5-1 and TRBJ1-1, the complete variable domain is KAGVTQTPRYLIKTRGQQVTLSCSPISGHRSVSWYQQTPGQGLQFLFEYFSETQRNKGNFPGRFSGRQFSNSRSEMNVSTLELGDSALYLCASSLRDRLNTEAFFGQGTRLTVV.

The chain joins TRBV4-2 to TRBJ2-1; TRBD2 matches 11 bases. Germline V gives CDR1 LGHNA, CDR2 YNFKEQ. The CDR3 loop spans 17 amino acids. J lost 4 bases, V lost 4 bases, and 9 bases had no gene match. CDR3 DNA: TGTGCCAGCAGCCCAGCGGAAGTAGCGGGAGGGTACAATGAGCAGTTCTTC. Translation gives CASSPAEVAGGYNEQFF.

This clonotype was counted only a few times. The genes are TRBV5-1 and TRBJ2-5; D tentatively fits TRBD1 or TRBD2 (5 bases each). The CDR3 runs to 14 residues. CDR1 and CDR2 (germline): SGHRS, YFSETQ. V was cut by 4 bases and J by 5 bases, with 15 bases left in between. The CDR3 loop is CASSPGTADETQYF. The CDR3 DNA sequence: TGCGCCAGCAGCCCCGGGACCGCCGACGAGACCCAGTACTTC.

V usage is TRBV2 and J usage is TRBJ1-2, with 7 bases lining up with TRBD1. The CDR3 loop spans 16 amino acids. The germline V gene has CDR1 SNHLY and CDR2 FYNNEI. With V trimmed by 3 bases and J by 2 bases, 9 bases remained unmatched. The CDR3 bases are TGTGCCAGCAGTGACAATCTGGCACAGGGGAACTATGGCTACACCTTC. Amino acids: CASSDNLAQGNYGYTF.

This chain connects TRBV27 to TRBJ2-7, with D possibly matching TRBD1 (6 bases). The CDR3 contains 16 residues. V lost 4 bases and J 1 base, leaving 17 bases between the germline ends. Germline-derived CDR1 and CDR2 are MNHEY and SMNVEV (reference sequence). CDR3 residues: CASSSWDTSQSYEQYF. The DNA of the CDR3 is TGTGCCAGCAGTTCATGGGACACTTCTCAATCCTACGAGCAGTACTTC.

This clonotype was picked up a small number of times. The chain recombines TRBV29-1 with TRBJ2-2, with a weak D call TRBD1 (6 bases). The length of the CDR3 is 14 residues. Germline assignment: CDR1 SQVTM and CDR2 ANQGSEA. The V end was cut by 6 bases, the J end by 5 bases, with 16 bases between. The CDR3 spells CSVGVSGVTGELFF. The CDR3 region has the DNA TGCAGCGTGGGAGTGTCAGGGGTTACCGGGGAGCTGTTTTTT.

The chain couples TRBV7-9 to TRBJ1-5; D is ambiguous. With 3 bases removed from V and 6 bases from J, the gap between germline ends came to 6 bases. CDR3 size: 12 residues. Per germline, CDR1 SEHNR and CDR2 FQNEAQ (reference sequence). The CDR3 DNA follows: TGTGCCAGCAGCTTTCCCGCTCAGCCCCAGCATTTT. Amino acid sequence: CASSFPAQPQHF.

V usage is TRBV29-1 and J usage is TRBJ1-5, with D unclear. The CDR3 runs to 13 residues. Trimming left V 4 bases short and J 0 bases short, with 7 bases between. From germline, CDR1 is SQVTM and CDR2 ANQGSEA. The CDR3, as DNA: TGCAGCGTTGTGCAGAGTAGCAATCAGCCCCAGCATTTT. It translates to CSVVQSSNQPQHF.

This clonotype was counted a few times. The rearrangement joins TRBV3-1 to TRBJ1-5; 10 bases match TRBD1. V was pared by 4 bases and J by 4 bases, with 1 base of the junction left unmatched. The V gene's germline CDR1 is LGHDT and CDR2 YNNKEL (reference sequence). CDR3 length: 14 amino acids. The CDR3 DNA is TGTGCCAGCAGCCGACAGGGGGCTAATCAGCCCCAGCATTTT. This codes for CASSRQGANQPQHF.

The V and J genes are TRBV12-3 or TRBV12-4 and TRBJ1-1; TRBD1 aligns across 7 bases. Losses at the gene ends were 7 bases for V and 2 bases for J; bases not matched to a gene: 7. The CDR3 sequence is 14 residues long. DNA of the CDR3: TGTGCCAGCAAACGGGACAGAAGAAACACTGAAGCTTTCTTT. As protein: CASKRDRRNTEAFF.

This clonotype was counted only a few times. J is TRBJ2-7 and V is TRBV18; 8 positions agree with TRBD1. CDR3 length: 15 residues. In germline, CDR1 is KGHSH, CDR2 LQKENI. V lost 3 bases to trimming and J lost 2 bases; unmatched junction nucleotides: 6. The CDR3 protein is CASSPQGARAYEQYF. CDR3 coding DNA: TGTGCCAGCTCACCCCAGGGGGCGCGGGCCTACGAGCAGTACTTC.

This clonotype was detected a few times. V and J are TRBV7-9 and TRBJ1-1, with no clear D. V was trimmed by 1 base and J by 4 bases, leaving 7 bases between them. The CDR3 totals 13 residues. CDR1 SEHNR and CDR2 FQNEAQ come from the germline V gene (reference sequence). The CDR3 is CASSLGRPTEAFF. CDR3 coding DNA: TGTGCCAGCAGCTTAGGCAGGCCCACTGAAGCTTTCTTT.

This clonotype was seen a handful of times. The chain couples TRBV14 to TRBJ2-5; 8 bases are a match to TRBD1. Germline loops: CDR1 SGHDN, CDR2 FVKESK. The CDR3 runs 18 residues. The junction had 18 bases not matched to a gene; V was cut back by 4 bases and J by 5 bases. CDR3: CASSRKQGGRIRSETQYF. DNA of the CDR3: TGTGCCAGCAGCCGTAAACAGGGGGGAAGAATTCGGTCGGAGACCCAGTACTTC.

The chain links TRBV20-1 to TRBJ1-2, with D perhaps TRBD1 (5 bases). Looked up from germline, CDR1 is DFQATT and CDR2 is SNEGSKA (reference sequence). CDR3 length: 17 amino acids. Trimming pared 0 bases from V and 6 bases from J, leaving 23 bases between. CDR3 in amino acids: CSARDPWGDEKVDGYTF. CDR3 DNA: TGCAGTGCTAGAGATCCCTGGGGGGACGAGAAGGTAGATGGCTACACCTTC.

The rearrangement joins TRBV3-1 to TRBJ2-1; 7 bases are a match to TRBD2. The junction had 3 bases not matched to a gene; V was cut back by 0 bases and J by 4 bases. CDR1 LGHDT and CDR2 YNNKEL come from the germline V gene (reference sequence). This CDR3 has 15 amino acids. This CDR3 is CASSQDTAGYNEQFF. The CDR3 nucleotides read TGTGCCAGCAGCCAAGACACAGCGGGATACAATGAGCAGTTCTTC.

This clonotype has more than one count but fewer than ten. The chain couples TRBV11-2 to TRBJ2-1; no clear D gene. The CDR3 sequence is 11 residues long. Germline V gene data show CDR1 as SGHAT and CDR2 as FQNNGV. With 3 bases removed from V and 8 bases from J, the gap between germline ends came to 5 bases. The CDR3 sequence is CASSFPDEQFF. The DNA for the CDR3 is TGTGCCAGCAGCTTTCCAGATGAGCAGTTCTTC.